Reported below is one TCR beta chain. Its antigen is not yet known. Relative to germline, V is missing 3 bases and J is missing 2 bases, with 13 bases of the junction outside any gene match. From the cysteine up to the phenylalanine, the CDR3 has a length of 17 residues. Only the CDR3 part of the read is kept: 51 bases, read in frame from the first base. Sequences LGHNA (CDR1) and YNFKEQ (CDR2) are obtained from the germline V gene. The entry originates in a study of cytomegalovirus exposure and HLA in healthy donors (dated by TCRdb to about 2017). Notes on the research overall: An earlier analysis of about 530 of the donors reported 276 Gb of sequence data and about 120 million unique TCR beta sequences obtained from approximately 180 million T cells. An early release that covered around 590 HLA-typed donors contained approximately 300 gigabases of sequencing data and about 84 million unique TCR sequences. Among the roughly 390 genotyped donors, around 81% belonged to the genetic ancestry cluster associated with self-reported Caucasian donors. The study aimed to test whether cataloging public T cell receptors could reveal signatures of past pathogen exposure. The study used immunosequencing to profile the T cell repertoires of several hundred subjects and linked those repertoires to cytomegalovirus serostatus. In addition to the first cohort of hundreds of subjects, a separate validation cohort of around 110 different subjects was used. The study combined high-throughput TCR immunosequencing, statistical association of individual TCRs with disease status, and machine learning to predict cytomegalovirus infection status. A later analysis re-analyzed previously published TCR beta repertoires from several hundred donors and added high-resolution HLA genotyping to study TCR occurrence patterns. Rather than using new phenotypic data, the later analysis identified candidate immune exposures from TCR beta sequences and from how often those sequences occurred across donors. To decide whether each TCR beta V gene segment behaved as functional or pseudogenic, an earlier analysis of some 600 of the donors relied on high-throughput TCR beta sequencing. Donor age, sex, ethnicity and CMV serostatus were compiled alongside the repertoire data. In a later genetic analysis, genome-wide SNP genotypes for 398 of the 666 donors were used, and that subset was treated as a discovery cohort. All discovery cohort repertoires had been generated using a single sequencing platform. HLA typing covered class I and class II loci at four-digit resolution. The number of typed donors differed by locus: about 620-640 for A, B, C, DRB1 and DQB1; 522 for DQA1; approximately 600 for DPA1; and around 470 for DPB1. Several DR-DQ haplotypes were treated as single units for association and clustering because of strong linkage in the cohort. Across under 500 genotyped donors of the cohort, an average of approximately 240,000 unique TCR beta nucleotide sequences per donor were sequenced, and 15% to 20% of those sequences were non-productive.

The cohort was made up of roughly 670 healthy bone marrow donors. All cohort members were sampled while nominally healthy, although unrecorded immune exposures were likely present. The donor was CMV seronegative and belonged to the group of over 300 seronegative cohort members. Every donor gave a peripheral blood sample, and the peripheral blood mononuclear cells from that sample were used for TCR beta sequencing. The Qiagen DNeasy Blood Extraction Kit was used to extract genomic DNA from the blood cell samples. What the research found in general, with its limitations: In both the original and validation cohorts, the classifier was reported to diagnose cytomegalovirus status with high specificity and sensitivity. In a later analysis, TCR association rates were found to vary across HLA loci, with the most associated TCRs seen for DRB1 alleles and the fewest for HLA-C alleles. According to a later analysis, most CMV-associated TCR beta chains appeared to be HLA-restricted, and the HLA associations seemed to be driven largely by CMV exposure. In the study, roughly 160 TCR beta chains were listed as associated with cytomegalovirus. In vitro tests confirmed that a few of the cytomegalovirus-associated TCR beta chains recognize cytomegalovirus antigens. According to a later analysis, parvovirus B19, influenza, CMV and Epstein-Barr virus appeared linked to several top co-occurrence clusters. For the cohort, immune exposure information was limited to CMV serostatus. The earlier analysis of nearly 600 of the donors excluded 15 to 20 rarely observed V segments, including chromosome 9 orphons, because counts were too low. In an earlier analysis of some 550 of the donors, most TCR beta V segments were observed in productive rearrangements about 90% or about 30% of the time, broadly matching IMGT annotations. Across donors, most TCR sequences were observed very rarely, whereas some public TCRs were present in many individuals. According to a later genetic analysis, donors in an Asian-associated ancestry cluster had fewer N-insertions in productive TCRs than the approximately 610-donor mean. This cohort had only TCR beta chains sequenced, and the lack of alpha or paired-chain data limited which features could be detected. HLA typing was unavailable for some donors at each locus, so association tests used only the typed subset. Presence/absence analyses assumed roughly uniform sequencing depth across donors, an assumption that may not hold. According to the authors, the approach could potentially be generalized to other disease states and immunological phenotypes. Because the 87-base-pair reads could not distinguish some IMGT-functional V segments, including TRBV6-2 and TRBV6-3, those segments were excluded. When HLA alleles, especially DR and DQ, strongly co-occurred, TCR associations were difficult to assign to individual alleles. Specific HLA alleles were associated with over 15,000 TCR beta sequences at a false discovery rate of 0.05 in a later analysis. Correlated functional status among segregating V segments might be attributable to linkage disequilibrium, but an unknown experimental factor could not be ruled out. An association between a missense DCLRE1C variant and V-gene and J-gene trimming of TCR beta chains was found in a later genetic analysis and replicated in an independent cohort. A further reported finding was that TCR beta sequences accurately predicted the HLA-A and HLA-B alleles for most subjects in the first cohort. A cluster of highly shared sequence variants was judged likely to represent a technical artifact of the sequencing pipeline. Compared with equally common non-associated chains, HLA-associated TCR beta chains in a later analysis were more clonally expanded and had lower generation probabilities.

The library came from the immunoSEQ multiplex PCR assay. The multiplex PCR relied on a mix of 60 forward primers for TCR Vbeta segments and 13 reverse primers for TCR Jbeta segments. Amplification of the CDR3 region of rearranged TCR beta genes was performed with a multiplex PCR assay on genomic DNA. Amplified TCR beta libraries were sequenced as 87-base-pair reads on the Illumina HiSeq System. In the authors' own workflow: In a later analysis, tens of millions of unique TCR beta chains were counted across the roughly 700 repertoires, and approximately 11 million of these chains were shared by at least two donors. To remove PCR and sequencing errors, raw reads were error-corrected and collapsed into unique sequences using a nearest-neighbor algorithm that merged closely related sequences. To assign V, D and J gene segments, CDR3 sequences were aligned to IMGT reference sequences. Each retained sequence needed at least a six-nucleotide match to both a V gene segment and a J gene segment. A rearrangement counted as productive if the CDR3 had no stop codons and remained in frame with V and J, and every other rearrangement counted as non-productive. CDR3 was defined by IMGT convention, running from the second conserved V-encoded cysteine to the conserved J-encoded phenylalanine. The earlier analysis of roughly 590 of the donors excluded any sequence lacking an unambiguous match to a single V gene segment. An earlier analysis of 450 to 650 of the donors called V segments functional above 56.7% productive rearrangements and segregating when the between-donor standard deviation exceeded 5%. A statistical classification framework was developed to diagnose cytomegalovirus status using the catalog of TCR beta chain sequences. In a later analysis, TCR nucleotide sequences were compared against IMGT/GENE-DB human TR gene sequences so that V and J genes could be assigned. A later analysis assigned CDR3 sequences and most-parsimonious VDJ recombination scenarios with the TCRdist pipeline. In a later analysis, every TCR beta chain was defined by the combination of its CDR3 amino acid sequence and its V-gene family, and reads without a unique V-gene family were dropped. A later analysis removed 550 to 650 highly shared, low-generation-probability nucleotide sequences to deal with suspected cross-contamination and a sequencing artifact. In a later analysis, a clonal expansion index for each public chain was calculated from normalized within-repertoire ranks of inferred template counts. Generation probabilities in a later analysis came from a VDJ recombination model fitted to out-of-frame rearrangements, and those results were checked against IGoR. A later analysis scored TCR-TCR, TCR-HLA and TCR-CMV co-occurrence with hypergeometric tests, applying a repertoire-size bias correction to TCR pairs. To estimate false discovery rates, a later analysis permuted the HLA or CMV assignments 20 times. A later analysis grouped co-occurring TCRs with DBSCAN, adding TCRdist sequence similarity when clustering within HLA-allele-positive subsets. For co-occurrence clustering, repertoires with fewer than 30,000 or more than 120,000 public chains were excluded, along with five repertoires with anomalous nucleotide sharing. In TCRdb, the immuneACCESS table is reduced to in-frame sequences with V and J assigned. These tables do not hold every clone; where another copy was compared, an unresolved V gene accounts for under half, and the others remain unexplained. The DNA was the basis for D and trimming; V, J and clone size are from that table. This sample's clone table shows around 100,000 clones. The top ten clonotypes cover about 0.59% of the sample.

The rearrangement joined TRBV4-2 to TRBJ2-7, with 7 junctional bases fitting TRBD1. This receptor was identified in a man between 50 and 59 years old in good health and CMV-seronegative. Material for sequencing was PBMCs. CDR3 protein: CASSQIQGEGLPYEQYF. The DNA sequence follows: TGTGCCAGCAGCCAGATTCAGGGGGAAGGCCTACCCTACGAGCAGTACTTC.